A single sample is the source of the 27 T cell receptor beta chains below, sequenced in a study of shared clonotypes between healthy human individuals (dated by TCRdb to 2018 to 2020). Libraries came from the immunoSEQ multiplex PCR assay. As stored in TCRdb, this immuneACCESS dataset retains in-frame rearrangements with V and J assigned. A fraction of the clones does not appear; measured against another copy, unresolved V genes explain less than half of the discrepancy, and the remainder lacks a known reason. Counted in this sample were roughly 1,500,000 clones; approximately 98.5% of them appeared once. Together, the top ten hold roughly 0.35% of the sample. The specimen was naive CD4+ T cells sorted from blood. The cell subset or site tag for this specimen amounts to: CD45RA+ positively selected. These receptors were collected from a man aged 25 to 40 in good health.

The gene calls are TRBV5-8 and TRBJ2-7, with TRBD1 identical over 8 bases. Germline trimming cut 0 bases from V and 2 bases from J; bases unmatched to any gene: 4. The CDR3 has 15 residues. Germline V CDR1 and CDR2: SGHTS, YDEGEE. Written as DNA, the CDR3 is TGTGCCAGCAGCTTGGCAGGGGGCCGGACCTACGAGCAGTACTTC. Translated: CASSLAGGRTYEQYF.

The chain links TRBV14 to TRBJ2-7; 8 bases line up with TRBD2. CDR1 SGHDN and CDR2 FVKESK come from the germline V gene. The junction had 3 bases not matched to a gene; V was cut back by 2 bases and J by 6 bases. The CDR3 sequence is 13 residues long. The CDR3 protein is CASSQWAGGEQYF. The CDR3 DNA is TGTGCCAGCAGCCAATGGGCGGGGGGCGAGCAGTACTTC.

The chain links TRBV4-1 to TRBJ2-3, with 8 bases fitting TRBD2. With V trimmed by 4 bases and J by 6 bases, 18 bases remained unmatched. The CDR3 runs to 18 residues. Germline CDR1 MGHRA, CDR2 YSYEKL. CDR3 sequence (DNA): TGCGCCAGCAGCCCACCCCCCGATCAAGCGGGAGTATCCGATACGCAGTATTTT. As protein: CASSPPPDQAGVSDTQYF.

V and J are TRBV5-1 and TRBJ2-1, with D possibly matching TRBD1 (6 bases). This CDR3 has 14 residues. Germline CDR1 reads SGHRS; CDR2 reads YFSETQ. Between the trimmed V and J ends, which lost 4 bases and 6 bases, there was a span of 14 bases. The CDR3 here is CASSQQGGANEQFF. CDR3 sequence (DNA): TGCGCCAGCAGCCAACAGGGTGGGGCCAATGAGCAGTTCTTC.

This chain joins TRBV7-2 and TRBJ1-2; no firm D call. CDR1 and CDR2 (germline): SGHTA, FQGNSA. V lost 5 bases, J lost 10 bases, and 17 bases lay in between. There are 13 residues in the CDR3. The CDR3: CASSPREGMAYTF. The CDR3 DNA is TGTGCCAGCAGCCCCCGTGAGGGAATGGCCTACACCTTC.

The chain combines TRBV30 with TRBJ2-7; D is possibly TRBD2 (5 bases). The CDR3 covers 12 residues. V lost 5 bases to trimming and J lost 5 bases, with 13 bases between them. Germline V gene sequence: CDR1 GTSNPN, CDR2 SVGIG (reference sequence). The CDR3 coding sequence is TGTGCCTGGGGGATCGAGAGGGACGAGCAGTACTTC. This encodes CAWGIERDEQYF.

Comments on this clone: Other DNA sequences within the sample encode an identical CDR3. The V gene is TRBV7-8, the J gene TRBJ1-1; D is uncertain. The V and J ends lost 1 base and 1 base respectively, with 4 bases between them. The CDR3 runs to 13 residues. The germline CDR1 and CDR2 sequences are SGHVS and FQNEAQ. The CDR3 protein is CASSLVGNTEAFF. Written as DNA, the CDR3 is TGTGCCAGCAGCTTAGTGGGGAACACTGAAGCTTTCTTT. Full variable domain (remainder filled in from reference TRBV7-8 and TRBJ1-1): GAGVSQSPRYKVAKRGQDVALRCDPISGHVSLFWYQQALGQGPEFLTYFQNEAQLDKSGLPSDRFFAERPEGSVSTLKIQRTQQEDSAVYLCASSLVGNTEAFFGQGTRLTVV.

This clone came up once. This sequence joins TRBV5-4 and TRBJ1-5; the D gene is possibly TRBD1 (5 bases). From germline, CDR1 is SGHNT and CDR2 YYREEE (reference sequence). The length of the CDR3 is 14 residues. The V end was cut by 2 bases, the J end by 3 bases, with 9 bases between. The CDR3 protein is CASSFAGLNQPQHF. The CDR3 DNA sequence: TGTGCCAGCAGCTTTGCAGGGCTCAATCAGCCCCAGCATTTT.

The CDR3 spells CASSPDLTTDTQYF. In nucleotides, the CDR3 is TGTGCCAGCAGCCCAGACCTTACAACAGATACGCAGTATTTT. This chain connects TRBV7-9 to TRBJ2-3; D uncertain. Germline V gene sequence: CDR1 SEHNR, CDR2 FQNEAQ (reference sequence). The V and J ends lost 5 bases and 3 bases respectively, with 12 bases between them. The CDR3 sequence is 14 residues long.

CDR3 DNA: TGTGCCAGCAGCAGGGGGCACACTGAAGCTTTCTTT. It codes for CASSRGHTEAFF. J is TRBJ1-1 and V is TRBV25-1, with 8 bases that match TRBD1. Germline V lookup: CDR1 MGHDK, CDR2 SYGVNS. Trimming took 6 bases from V and 3 from J; bases not matched to a gene: 0. The CDR3 loop spans 12 amino acids.

Worth noting for this clone: Other DNA sequences in the sample encode the same CDR3. The V and J genes are TRBV28 and TRBJ1-1; no clear D gene. Germline CDR1 and CDR2: MDHEN and SYDVKM. This CDR3 contains 11 residues. Trimming shortened V by 6 bases and J by 5 bases, and 7 bases separated the two germline ends. The CDR3 sequence: CASRRGTEAFF. The CDR3 DNA follows: TGTGCCAGCAGACGAGGGACTGAAGCTTTCTTT.

The J gene is TRBJ2-2, the V gene TRBV5-1; no firm D call. V lost 1 base, J lost 8 bases, and 15 bases lay in between. Germline V gives CDR1 SGHRS, CDR2 YFSETQ. The CDR3 consists of 15 residues. The DNA of the CDR3 is TGCGCCAGCAGCTTGATTCCGGGTTCGAGGGGGGAGCTGTTTTTT. Amino acid sequence: CASSLIPGSRGELFF.

J is TRBJ2-7 and V is TRBV5-1; 10 bases align to TRBD1. Germline V gives CDR1 SGHRS, CDR2 YFSETQ. The CDR3 covers 15 residues. V lost 4 bases and J lost 3; bases outside the gene matches: 7. The CDR3 DNA reads as TGCGCCAGCAGCAAGGGGACAGGGGCGGTCTACGAGCAGTACTTC. It specifies CASSKGTGAVYEQYF.

The rearrangement joins TRBV4-3 to TRBJ2-7, with D uncertain. CDR1 and CDR2 (germline): LGHNA, YSLEER. The CDR3 spans 14 residues. V was trimmed by 2 bases and J by 1 base, leaving 9 bases between them. This CDR3 reads CASSQSGRSYEQYF. Here the CDR3 DNA reads TGCGCCAGCAGCCAATCCGGCAGATCCTACGAGCAGTACTTC.

In regard to this clone: Different DNA sequences within this sample yield the same CDR3. V usage is TRBV7-7 and J usage is TRBJ2-5, with 13 bases aligning to TRBD2. CDR1 is SSHAT, CDR2 FNYEAQ, per germline (reference sequence). This CDR3 is built from 15 residues. Unmatched junction bases numbered 6, after V lost 6 bases and J lost 5 bases. The CDR3 sequence is CASSRGLAGVETQYF. CDR3 DNA sequence: TGTGCCAGCAGTCGAGGACTAGCGGGAGTGGAGACCCAGTACTTC.

On this clone itself: Other DNA sequences from this sample encode an identical CDR3 as well. This chain connects TRBV9 to TRBJ2-3, with TRBD1 identical over 10 bases. This CDR3 has 15 amino acids. Germline-derived CDR1 and CDR2 are SGDLS and YYNGEE. V lost 2 bases to trimming and J lost 3 bases; unmatched junction nucleotides: 3. This chain's CDR3 is CASSVDRGRTDTQYF. CDR3 nucleotides: TGTGCCAGCAGCGTTGACAGGGGGCGGACAGATACGCAGTATTTT.

This chain links TRBV19 with TRBJ2-7, with 7 bases identical to TRBD2. The V gene end was trimmed by 5 bases and the J gene end by 2 bases; junction bases not matched to a gene: 12. There are 16 residues in the CDR3. CDR1 is LNHDA and CDR2 is SQIVND in the germline V gene (reference sequence). The CDR3 DNA is TGTGCCAGTAGTCCCCATGGGAGGGACGGAACCTACGAGCAGTACTTC. Protein sequence: CASSPHGRDGTYEQYF.

Comment on this clone: Other nucleotide sequences from this sample produce the same CDR3. V is TRBV29-1 and J is TRBJ2-5; TRBD2 might be the D (6 bases). This CDR3 is built from 10 residues. Trimming removed 6 bases at V and 8 bases at J, with 10 bases between. Germline V CDR1 and CDR2: SQVTM, ANQGSEA. The CDR3 is CSVGGETQYF. The CDR3, as DNA: TGCAGCGTCGGCGGGGAAACCCAGTACTTC.

The rearrangement uses TRBV11-2 and TRBJ1-1; D ambiguous. Per the germline V gene, CDR1 is SGHAT and CDR2 is FQNNGV. The CDR3 extends over 13 amino acids. Trimming shortened V by 7 bases and J by 2 bases, and 11 bases separated the two germline ends. CDR3 amino acids: CASTPVVNTEAFF. In DNA form, the CDR3 reads TGTGCCAGCACCCCCGTGGTAAACACTGAAGCTTTCTTT.

The chain recombines TRBV11-2 with TRBJ2-7; TRBD2 aligns across 10 bases. This CDR3 is built from 17 residues. V shed 0 bases, J shed 4 bases, and the junction held 9 bases outside the gene matches. Germline loops: CDR1 SGHAT, CDR2 FQNNGV. The CDR3: CASSLEPRASGSYEQYF. DNA for the CDR3: TGTGCCAGCAGCTTAGAACCCCGGGCTAGCGGGAGTTACGAGCAGTACTTC.

The chain uses TRBV7-9 and TRBJ2-5; the D gene could be TRBD1 or TRBD2 (5 bases each). CDR1 and CDR2 (germline): SEHNR, FQNEAQ (reference sequence). The CDR3 sequence is 14 residues long. V gave up 5 bases and J gave up 7 bases, with 17 bases separating them. Here the CDR3 reads CASSPTGAGGTQYF. The CDR3 nucleotides are TGTGCCAGCAGCCCGACCGGGGCCGGAGGGACCCAGTACTTC.

The V gene is TRBV9, the J gene TRBJ2-1; D gene unclear. This CDR3 is 15 amino acids long. Germline assignment: CDR1 SGDLS and CDR2 YYNGEE. With 3 bases removed from V and 0 bases from J, the gap between germline ends came to 10 bases. Written as DNA, the CDR3 is TGTGCCAGCAGCGGCACAGCAAGCTCCTACAATGAGCAGTTCTTC. Translated: CASSGTASSYNEQFF.

The J gene is TRBJ2-7, the V gene TRBV7-2; 8 nucleotides align to TRBD1. Germline CDR1 reads SGHTA; CDR2 reads FQGNSA. The CDR3 extends over 15 amino acids. V shed 3 bases, J shed 0 bases, and the junction held 4 bases outside the gene matches. The CDR3 sequence: CASSFWTGSSYEQYF. The CDR3 nucleotides are TGTGCCAGCAGCTTTTGGACAGGGAGCTCCTACGAGCAGTACTTC.

The rearrangement links TRBV6-6 to TRBJ1-2; 7 positions match TRBD1. Germline assignment: CDR1 MNHNY and CDR2 SVGAGI (reference sequence). The CDR3 contains 15 residues. The J segment lost 8 bases and the V segment lost 0 bases, leaving 9 bases of the junction unmatched. Written as DNA, the CDR3 is TGTGCCAGCAGTTACTCGAGAGGCAGAGGGGGCGGCTACACCTTC. It encodes CASSYSRGRGGGYTF.

The chain employs TRBV19 and TRBJ2-3, with TRBD1 matching over 8 bases. This CDR3 comprises 14 residues. CDR1 LNHDA and CDR2 SQIVND come from the germline V gene (reference sequence). The trim removed 3 bases at V and 4 bases at J, leaving 3 bases unmatched. The CDR3 sequence is CASSIQGAADTQYF. DNA for the CDR3: TGTGCCAGTAGTATTCAGGGGGCGGCAGATACGCAGTATTTT.

For this clone: The identical CDR3 is also encoded by other nucleotide sequences in the sample. This chain joins TRBV19 and TRBJ1-5; the match to TRBD1 covers 8 bases. J gave up 4 bases and V 10 bases, and 6 bases lay outside the gene matches. The CDR3 is 13 residues long. Per the germline V gene, CDR1 is LNHDA and CDR2 is SQIVND (reference sequence). The CDR3 DNA sequence: TGTGCCACTACAGGGGGATGGAATCAGCCCCAGCATTTT. Its translation is CATTGGWNQPQHF.

J is TRBJ2-7 and V is TRBV19; 9 nucleotides match TRBD1. Looked up from germline, CDR1 is LNHDA and CDR2 is SQIVND (reference sequence). V trimming: 6 bases; J trimming: 5 bases; junction bases outside the gene matches: 14. The CDR3 contains 16 residues. The CDR3 sequence is CASRSNPGQGFNEQYF. CDR3 bases: TGTGCCAGTAGATCGAACCCGGGACAGGGTTTCAACGAGCAGTACTTC.